The 31 T cell receptor beta chains reported below all come from one sample, sequenced in a study of vaccination effects on CD4 cells after COVID-19. Profiled with immunoSEQ multiplex PCR; TCRdb holds only in-frame clones, not every one. The table lists tens of thousands of clones, around 81% of them singletons. These TCRs' antigens remain unknown. ViraFEST assay sequencing came after antigen-specific CD4+ T cells were expanded with viral peptide pools. Isolation of CD4+ T cells took place after ten to eleven days of culture. Participants got two doses of BNT162b2 or mRNA-1273 vaccine. Sample: CD4+ T cells from PBMCs cultured with SARS-CoV-2 spike peptides, taken after COVID-19 vaccination. These receptors originate from a human donor who received a COVID-19 vaccine. Some clones in this sample may be carry-over from other donors' samples.

This clone was observed once. V usage is TRBV5-5 and J usage is TRBJ2-3; 8 bases map to TRBD1. The germline gives CDR1 SGHKS, CDR2 YYEKEE (reference sequence). The V gene end was trimmed by 4 bases and the J gene end by 4 bases; junction bases not matched to a gene: 5. The CDR3 is 14 residues long. CDR3 protein: CASSQPQGADTQYF. The DNA for the CDR3 is TGTGCCAGCAGCCAACCACAGGGGGCAGATACGCAGTATTTT.

A word on this clone: The same CDR3 arises from other DNA sequences in this sample as well. The CDR3 nucleotides are TGCGCCAGCAGCCCAGGGACAGGTAGAGAGACCCAGTACTTC. This encodes CASSPGTGRETQYF. V and J are TRBV5-1 and TRBJ2-5; 8 nucleotides match TRBD1. Germline V gene data show CDR1 as SGHRS and CDR2 as YFSETQ. The CDR3 consists of 14 residues. V dropped 4 bases and J dropped 4; count of bases not matched to a gene: 6.

The chain has TRBV9 and TRBJ2-5; 10 bases agree with TRBD2. CDR1 SGDLS and CDR2 YYNGEE come from the germline V gene. V dropped 0 bases and J dropped 2; count of bases not matched to a gene: 7. The CDR3 extends over 17 amino acids. CDR3 residues: CASSVEAGGFQQETQYF. CDR3 bases: TGTGCCAGCAGCGTAGAAGCGGGGGGGTTTCAACAAGAGACCCAGTACTTC.

The chain's CDR3 is CASSLVQIANEQFF. The CDR3 coding sequence is TGCGCCAGCAGCTTGGTGCAGATCGCCAATGAGCAGTTCTTC. The chain joins TRBV5-1 to TRBJ2-1; D ambiguous. V lost 0 bases and J 6 bases, leaving 10 bases between the germline ends. CDR1 is SGHRS and CDR2 is YFSETQ in the germline V gene. The CDR3 is 14 residues long. The full variable domain, its missing parts supplied by reference TRBV5-1 and TRBJ2-1, is KAGVTQTPRYLIKTRGQQVTLSCSPISGHRSVSWYQQTPGQGLQFLFEYFSETQRNKGNFPGRFSGRQFSNSRSEMNVSTLELGDSALYLCASSLVQIANEQFFGPGTRLTVL.

V gene TRBV24-1 combines with J gene TRBJ2-5; 7 nucleotides line up with TRBD1. Germline CDR1 KGHDR, CDR2 SFDVKD. With 2 bases clipped from V and 5 bases from J, the junction kept 13 bases outside the gene matches. This CDR3 is built from 17 residues. CDR3 sequence (DNA): TGTGCCACCAGTGATTCCTTTCGGACAGGCCCCAAGGAGACCCAGTACTTC. Protein: CATSDSFRTGPKETQYF.

This clone turned up a few times. The V gene is TRBV4-1, the J gene TRBJ1-4; the D gene is possibly TRBD1 (5 bases). Trimming stripped 8 bases from V and 4 bases from J, with 14 bases between. This CDR3 has 14 amino acids. Per germline, CDR1 MGHRA and CDR2 YSYEKL. The DNA of the CDR3 is TGCGCCAGCCAAAACCAGGGCCTTAATGAAAAACTGTTTTTT. Protein product: CASQNQGLNEKLFF.

The chain joins TRBV5-1 to TRBJ1-6, with TRBD1 as a possible D gene (5 bases). Germline V gene sequence: CDR1 SGHRS, CDR2 YFSETQ. CDR3 length equals 13 residues. Trimming stripped 1 base from V and 9 bases from J, with 8 bases between. This chain's CDR3 is CASSLPGSSPLHF. The DNA of the CDR3 is TGCGCCAGCAGCTTGCCAGGGAGTTCACCCCTCCACTTT.

This clone was seen a few times. The V and J genes are TRBV9 and TRBJ1-6; D not resolved. V was pared by 3 bases and J by 7 bases, with 14 bases between. The length of the CDR3 is 15 residues. Germline CDR1 and CDR2: SGDLS and YYNGEE. CDR3 DNA sequence: TGTGCCAGCAGCGCCGTAGCAGGCCGGAATTCACCCCTCCACTTT. The encoded protein is CASSAVAGRNSPLHF.

There are a few counts of this clone. The CDR3 loop is CASRTSGGSEQFF. The CDR3, as DNA: TGTGCCAGTCGGACTAGCGGGGGGTCCGAGCAGTTCTTC. V and J are TRBV19 and TRBJ2-1, with TRBD2 matching over 14 bases. Trimming at V came to 8 bases and at J to 10 bases, leaving 4 bases not matched to a gene. Germline CDR1 is LNHDA and CDR2 is SQIVND (reference sequence). The CDR3 is 13 amino acids.

The chain employs TRBV25-1 and TRBJ2-5, with 7 bases fitting TRBD1. Looked up from germline, CDR1 is MGHDK and CDR2 is SYGVNS. There are 14 residues in the CDR3. Losses at the gene ends were 4 bases for V and 4 bases for J; bases not matched to a gene: 6. The CDR3 sequence is CASSVRDSRETQYF. The CDR3 nucleotides are TGTGCCAGCAGTGTCCGGGACAGCAGAGAGACCCAGTACTTC.

This clone has just a few counts. The chain recombines TRBV18 with TRBJ1-6, with 8 bases matching TRBD1. The CDR3 runs to 14 residues. Losses at the gene ends were 4 bases for V and 10 bases for J; bases not matched to a gene: 6. Germline values: CDR1 KGHSH, CDR2 LQKENI. Written as DNA, the CDR3 is TGTGCCAGCTCACGCGGACAGGGTGTGTCACCCCTCCACTTT. This gives the protein CASSRGQGVSPLHF. Using reference TRBV18 and TRBJ1-6 for the parts outside the CDR3, the full variable domain is NAGVMQNPRHLVRRRGQEARLRCSPMKGHSHVYWYRQLPEEGLKFMVYLQKENIIDESGMPKERFSAEFPKEGPSILRIQQVVRGDSAAYFCASSRGQGVSPLHFGNGTRLTVT.

Comments on this clone: Other nucleotide sequences in the sample specify the same CDR3. V is TRBV18 and J is TRBJ2-3; no firm D call. Deletions cut 3 bases from V and 3 bases from J, with 4 bases between. The length of the CDR3 is 12 residues. From germline, CDR1 is KGHSH and CDR2 LQKENI. In nucleotides, the CDR3 is TGTGCCAGCTCACCGGGTACAGATACGCAGTATTTT. Translation gives CASSPGTDTQYF.

CDR3 in DNA: TGTGCCAGCAGCTTAGGAGGGACTAGCGGGGGGGCCTTCAATGAGCAGTTCTTC. Protein sequence: CASSLGGTSGGAFNEQFF. This rearrangement joins TRBV7-6 to TRBJ2-1; 16 nucleotides line up with TRBD2. Germline CDR1 and CDR2: SGHVS and FNYEAQ. V lost 1 base and J lost 6; bases outside the gene matches: 6. This CDR3 comprises 18 residues.

The gene calls are TRBV2 and TRBJ2-1, with D possibly being TRBD1 (6 bases). Per germline, CDR1 SNHLY and CDR2 FYNNEI. V lost 9 bases and J 15 bases, leaving 12 bases between the germline ends. This CDR3 has 9 amino acids. The CDR3, as DNA: TGTGCCAGGCCGGGACATGTGTTCTTC. As protein: CARPGHVFF.

The V and J genes are TRBV7-3 and TRBJ2-3; D not resolved. Trimming cost V 1 base and J 4 bases, with 12 bases left between them. The CDR3 is 15 amino acids. Germline CDR1 is SGHTA and CDR2 is FQGTGA. For the CDR3, the DNA is TGTGCCAGCAGCTTAAATAATGGCAGGTCAGATACGCAGTATTTT. It codes for CASSLNNGRSDTQYF.

The chain links TRBV2 to TRBJ2-1; 10 positions agree with TRBD2. Per the germline V gene, CDR1 is SNHLY and CDR2 is FYNNEI. J lost 0 bases, V lost 3 bases, and 8 bases had no gene match. The CDR3 has 18 residues. CDR3 loop: CASSDVSGGKPSYNEQFF. CDR3 nucleotide sequence: TGTGCCAGCAGTGATGTTAGCGGGGGGAAACCCTCCTACAATGAGCAGTTCTTC.

This clone was seen only once. The chain has TRBV14 and TRBJ2-3, with 10 bases matching TRBD1. Looked up from germline, CDR1 is SGHDN and CDR2 is FVKESK. With V trimmed by 2 bases and J by 6 bases, 5 bases remained unmatched. The CDR3 is 15 residues long. CDR3 DNA sequence: TGTGCCAGCAGCCAATGGGGGACAGGGGTCGATACGCAGTATTTT. It codes for CASSQWGTGVDTQYF.

The rearrangement joins TRBV29-1 to TRBJ1-2, with 9 bases that match TRBD1. Trimming took 7 bases from V and 7 from J; bases not matched to a gene: 7. The CDR3 is 12 amino acids. Germline V gene sequence: CDR1 SQVTM, CDR2 ANQGSEA. CDR3 DNA: TGCAGCGGTTCGGACAGGGGATTTGGCTACACCTTC. Its protein product is CSGSDRGFGYTF.

This sequence joins TRBV7-3 and TRBJ2-2, with D unclear. Germline CDR1 reads SGHTA; CDR2 reads FQGTGA. CDR3 size: 14 residues. Trimming removed 3 bases from V and 1 base from J, with 6 bases in between. The CDR3 loop reads CASSFTLNTGELFF. As DNA, the CDR3 is TGTGCCAGCAGCTTTACCCTGAACACCGGGGAGCTGTTTTTT.

V and J are TRBV7-2 and TRBJ1-1; D unresolved. Germline V gene lookup returns CDR1 SGHTA and CDR2 FQGNSA. The ends were cut back, 5 bases at V and 0 bases at J, with 7 bases in the middle. The CDR3 totals 13 residues. CDR3: CASSPTLNTEAFF. The CDR3 DNA follows: TGTGCCAGCAGCCCAACTTTGAACACTGAAGCTTTCTTT.

This rearrangement joins TRBV7-2 to TRBJ2-1; TRBD2 matches 11 bases. The V and J ends lost 2 bases and 4 bases, in that order; junction bases with no gene match: 7. The CDR3 extends over 17 amino acids. The germline gives CDR1 SGHTA, CDR2 FQGNSA. For the CDR3, the DNA is TGTGCCAGCAGCTTATCGCCTAGCGGGGGGTTATACAATGAGCAGTTCTTC. Its protein product is CASSLSPSGGLYNEQFF.

This chain links TRBV10-2 with TRBJ1-1; 8 nucleotides line up with TRBD1. The CDR3 length is 15 residues. J was trimmed by 1 base and V by 9 bases; bases with no gene match: 10. Germline-derived CDR1 and CDR2 are WSHSY and SAAADI. The CDR3 DNA is TGCGCCAGTAGGCCGACAGGGGTGTCGAACACTGAAGCTTTCTTT. Translating gives CASRPTGVSNTEAFF.

V is TRBV4-3 and J is TRBJ2-2; D unresolved. Looked up from germline, CDR1 is LGHNA and CDR2 is YSLEER. The CDR3 has 17 residues. The V and J ends lost 0 bases and 8 bases respectively, with 19 bases between them. The CDR3 DNA follows: TGCGCCAGCAGCCAAGATCCGCAGACATTCTTCCAAGGGGAGCTGTTTTTT. It encodes CASSQDPQTFFQGELFF.

The V call is TRBV5-1, the J call TRBJ2-7, with 10 bases that match TRBD1. The junction had 3 bases not matched to a gene; V was cut back by 3 bases and J by 0 bases. Germline V CDR1 and CDR2: SGHRS, YFSETQ. This CDR3 contains 15 residues. CDR3 loop: CASSSTGGSSYEQYV. In DNA form, the CDR3 reads TGCGCCAGCAGCTCGACAGGGGGCTCCTCCTACGAGCAGTACGTC.

The rearrangement joins TRBV28 to TRBJ1-3; D is unresolved. CDR3 size: 14 residues. The V gene's germline CDR1 is MDHEN and CDR2 SYDVKM. The V end lost 3 bases, the J end lost 0 bases, and 6 bases lay between the germline ends. DNA for the CDR3: TGTGCCAGCAGTTTTACCATCTCTGGAAACACCATATATTTT. Its protein is CASSFTISGNTIYF.

This chain connects TRBV7-9 to TRBJ1-4, with D possibly being TRBD1 (5 bases). The CDR3 runs 14 residues. Germline V gene sequence: CDR1 SEHNR, CDR2 FQNEAQ (reference sequence). V was trimmed by 5 bases and J by 5 bases, leaving 12 bases between them. The CDR3 DNA sequence: TGTGCCAGCAGCGCCGGGACGAAAAATGAAAAACTGTTTTTT. Its protein is CASSAGTKNEKLFF. Filled out from reference TRBV7-9 and TRBJ1-4, the complete variable domain reads DTGVSQNPRHKITKRGQNVTFRCDPISEHNRLYWYRQTLGQGPEFLTYFQNEAQLEKSRLLSDRFSAERPKGSFSTLEIQRTEQGDSAMYLCASSAGTKNEKLFFGSGTQLSVL.

The V call is TRBV6-4, the J call TRBJ1-2; the match to TRBD1 covers 8 bases. With V trimmed by 7 bases and J by 4 bases, 14 bases remained unmatched. The CDR3 covers 16 residues. CDR1 and CDR2 from the germline V gene are MRHNA and SNTAGT. The CDR3 DNA reads TGTGCCAGCACGCTCCAGCCCGGGACAGGAGTCTATGGCTACACCTTC. It yields the protein CASTLQPGTGVYGYTF.

This chain links TRBV6-6 with TRBJ1-5; 9 bases agree with TRBD1. CDR1 and CDR2 (germline): MNHNY, SVGAGI (reference sequence). After removal of 2 bases from V and 1 base from J, the junction contained 3 bases not matched to a gene. This CDR3 is 16 amino acids long. The CDR3 region is CASSYRTGVSNQPQHF. CDR3 in DNA: TGTGCCAGCAGTTACAGGACAGGGGTAAGCAATCAGCCCCAGCATTTT.

J is TRBJ1-2 and V is TRBV2; no definite D call. CDR1 and CDR2 from the germline V gene are SNHLY and FYNNEI. Trimming took 3 bases from V and 7 from J, leaving 12 bases between them. There are 13 residues in the CDR3. The CDR3 DNA reads TGTGCCAGCAGTGATCGGGGAGCAAGTGGCTACACCTTC. It yields the protein CASSDRGASGYTF.

The chain employs TRBV4-1 and TRBJ2-2, with 7 bases aligning to TRBD1. CDR1 is MGHRA and CDR2 is YSYEKL in the germline V gene. Trimming cost V 1 base and J 1 base; bases outside gene matches: 3. The CDR3 extends over 16 amino acids. CDR3 amino acids: CASSQVGQRNTGELFF. CDR3 DNA: TGCGCCAGCAGCCAAGTGGGACAGAGGAACACCGGGGAGCTGTTTTTT.

The chain has TRBV7-2 and TRBJ2-2; D call uncertain. The CDR3 is 15 residues long. The germline gives CDR1 SGHTA, CDR2 FQGNSA. V lost 4 bases and J lost 0, with 9 bases in between. The chain's CDR3 is CASSYYSANTGELFF. CDR3 sequence (DNA): TGTGCCAGCAGCTACTACAGCGCGAACACCGGGGAGCTGTTTTTT.